One and the same sample provided the 23 T cell receptor beta chains below, sequenced in a study of Graves' ophthalmopathy and Graves' hyperthyroidism. The TCR beta CDR3 regions underwent amplification from RNA transcripts. The library came from an HTBI-primed first-round RT-PCR and a second-round multiplex PCR. TCRdb reprocessed the multiplex PCR reads via MiXCR and lists one record per CDR3 protein. Found here are approximately 640,000 distinct CDR3 sequences, roughly 39% of them singletons; the top ten hold roughly 3.5%. The sample taken for sequencing was peripheral blood. The receptor source for this set is an adult man with Graves' ophthalmopathy.

This clonotype was recorded many times. This sequence joins TRBV15 and TRBJ1-1; D is ambiguous. V was cut by 8 bases and J by 5 bases, with 18 bases left in between. The CDR3 totals 14 residues. Germline loops: CDR1 LNHNV, CDR2 YYDKDF (reference sequence). This chain's CDR3 is CATGPGLDGTEAFF. The CDR3 region has the DNA TGTGCCACCGGACCCGGACTTGACGGGACTGAAGCTTTCTTT.

This clonotype was detected only a few times. The chain uses TRBV6-5 and TRBJ2-2; a possible D gene is TRBD1 (6 bases). V was trimmed by 7 bases and J by 3 bases, leaving 15 bases between them. The CDR3 extends over 15 amino acids. Germline V gives CDR1 MNHEY, CDR2 SVGAGI. CDR3 amino acids: CASKIGHRDTGELFF. CDR3 nucleotide sequence: TGTGCCAGCAAGATCGGGCACAGGGACACCGGGGAGCTGTTTTTT.

A word on this clonotype: A read error may produce the germline difference seen at one junction end. The genes are TRBV15 and TRBJ2-1, with D perhaps matching TRBD1 or TRBD2 (5 bases each). Germline-derived CDR1 and CDR2 are LNHNV and YYDKDF (reference sequence). The length of the CDR3 is 20 residues. The DNA of the CDR3 is TGTGCCACCAGCCTGGGCTTGCAAACCGGGACGTTGAATGATGGCAATGAGCAGTGCTTC. Translation: CATSLGLQTGTLNDGNEQCF.

This clonotype appeared a few times. The genes are TRBV29-1 and TRBJ1-3; D perhaps matches TRBD1 (5 bases). V lost 3 bases to trimming and J lost 4 bases, with 10 bases between them. The germline V gene encodes CDR1 SQVTM and CDR2 ANQGSEA. This CDR3 contains 13 residues. The CDR3 coding sequence is TGCAGCGTTGAGGGGCTAGCGGGAAACACCATATATTTT. Its translation is CSVEGLAGNTIYF. The complete variable domain, with remaining parts taken from reference TRBV29-1 and TRBJ1-3, reads SAVISQKPSRDICQRGTSLTIQCQVDSQVTMMFWYRQQPGQSLTLIATANQGSEATYESGFVIDKFPISRPNLTFSTLTVSNMSPEDSSIYLCSVEGLAGNTIYFGEGSWLTVV.

Notes on this clonotype: The junction differs from germline at one of its ends, possibly a read error. The V call is TRBV15, the J call TRBJ2-5; D remains ambiguous. The DNA matches TRBJ2-7 better at its end, which makes the J call doubtful. The CDR3 is made up of 14 amino acids. Germline V lookup: CDR1 LNHNV, CDR2 YYDKDF (reference sequence). CDR3 loop: CAASSLALSYEQYF. The CDR3 bases are TGTGCCGCCAGCAGCTTGGCCTTAAGCTACGAGCAGTACTTC.

This clonotype was observed many times. The chain uses TRBV5-1 and TRBJ2-5; no clear D gene. Deletions cut 0 bases from V and 5 bases from J, with 20 bases between. The CDR3 is 17 amino acids. The germline V gene has CDR1 SGHRS and CDR2 YFSETQ. CDR3 amino acids: CASSLARRNSNGETQYF. The CDR3 DNA sequence: TGCGCCAGCAGCTTGGCTCGACGGAACTCCAACGGGGAGACCCAGTACTTC.

The rearrangement links TRBV2 to TRBJ1-1; D not certain. The V end was cut by 7 bases, the J end by 0 bases, with 18 bases between. This CDR3 region has 16 residues. CDR1 is SNHLY and CDR2 is FYNNEI in the germline V gene. The CDR3: CASTTPAGTMNTEAFF. As DNA, the CDR3 is TGTGCCAGCACCACTCCGGCAGGTACTATGAACACTGAAGCTTTCTTT.

This clonotype was seen many times. The chain joins TRBV15 to TRBJ2-6; 7 positions match TRBD1. Germline CDR1 and CDR2: LNHNV and YYDKDF (reference sequence). With 7 bases clipped from V and 1 base from J, the junction kept 1 base outside the gene matches. The CDR3 sequence is 14 residues long. CDR3 in amino acids: CATMTGSGANVLTF. The CDR3 DNA reads as TGTGCCACCATGACAGGGTCTGGGGCCAACGTCCTGACTTTC.

The chain uses TRBV28 and TRBJ2-7, with unresolved D. Trimming pared 1 base from V and 7 bases from J, leaving 8 bases between. CDR1 and CDR2 from the germline V gene are MDHEN and SYDVKM. The CDR3 covers 12 residues. CDR3 sequence: CASSLYMAEQYF. CDR3 sequence (DNA): TGTGCCAGCAGTTTATACATGGCGGAGCAGTACTTC.

The V and J genes are TRBV15 and TRBJ1-5, with D possibly TRBD1 on 6 matching bases. Trimming stripped 6 bases from V and 3 bases from J, with 9 bases between. Per the germline V gene, CDR1 is LNHNV and CDR2 is YYDKDF (reference sequence). This CDR3 has 13 residues. CDR3: CATRQGINQPQHF. The CDR3 nucleotides read TGTGCCACCAGACAGGGTATCAATCAGCCCCAGCATTTT. Complete variable domain (other parts from reference TRBV15 and TRBJ1-5): DAMVIQNPRYQVTQFGKPVTLSCSQTLNHNVMYWYQQKSSQAPKLLFHYYDKDFNNEADTPDNFQSRRPNTSFCFLDIRSPGLGDTAMYLCATRQGINQPQHFGDGTRLSIL.

The chain recombines TRBV7-8 with TRBJ2-7, with 9 positions matching TRBD1. The V gene end was trimmed by 5 bases and the J gene end by 2 bases; junction bases not matched to a gene: 16. The CDR3 is 18 amino acids. The germline gives CDR1 SGHVS, CDR2 FQNEAQ. The CDR3 sequence: CASSSPKKPGQGAYEQYF. CDR3 sequence (DNA): TGTGCCAGCAGCAGCCCCAAGAAACCGGGACAGGGCGCCTACGAGCAGTACTTC.

The CDR3 nucleotides read TGTGCCAGCAGCTTGGTAGGGACAGGTGCCTACGAGCAGTACTTC. Its protein is CASSLVGTGAYEQYF. This rearrangement joins TRBV5-8 to TRBJ2-7; 8 nucleotides line up with TRBD1. V lost 0 bases and J lost 2; bases outside the gene matches: 4. CDR1 and CDR2 (germline): SGHTS, YDEGEE. This CDR3 contains 15 residues.

This clonotype was seen only a few times. V usage is TRBV24-1 and J usage is TRBJ2-1; possible D gene TRBD1, 5 bases. The V end was cut by 6 bases, the J end by 8 bases, with 7 bases between. The CDR3 loop spans 11 amino acids. Germline V gene data show CDR1 as KGHDR and CDR2 as SFDVKD. The CDR3 loop reads CATSQGYEQFF. Written as DNA, the CDR3 is TGTGCCACCAGTCAGGGATATGAGCAGTTCTTC.

This clonotype was detected only a few times. The chain employs TRBV2 and TRBJ2-2; D is undetermined. The V end lost 5 bases, the J end lost 4 bases, and 11 bases lay between the germline ends. This CDR3 spans 14 amino acids. Germline V gene data show CDR1 as SNHLY and CDR2 as FYNNEI. For the CDR3, the DNA is TGTGCCAGCAGTCCAGTGGGAATCACCGGGGAGCTGTTTTTT. Its translation is CASSPVGITGELFF. Full variable domain (rest looked up from reference TRBV2 and TRBJ2-2): EPEVTQTPSHQVTQMGQEVILRCVPISNHLYFYWYRQILGQKVEFLVSFYNNEISEKSEIFDDQFSVERPDGSNFTLKIRSTKLEDSAMYFCASSPVGITGELFFGEGSRLTVL.

V and J are TRBV4-1 and TRBJ1-2, with D maybe TRBD1 (5 bases). From germline, CDR1 is MGHRA and CDR2 YSYEKL. Trimming shortened V by 2 bases and J by 5 bases, and 15 bases separated the two germline ends. This CDR3 has 15 amino acids. The CDR3 nucleotides read TGCGCCAGCAGCCAATTAAGAGGAGGGGAGTATGGCTACACCTTC. This gives the protein CASSQLRGGEYGYTF.

V gene TRBV12-3 or TRBV12-4 combines with J gene TRBJ2-3; 9 bases fit TRBD1. The CDR3 has 12 residues. Trimming removed 5 bases from V and 11 bases from J; junction bases left unmatched: 5. The CDR3 DNA reads TGTGCCAGCAGTCCGGGACAGGGAAGGCAGTATTTT. Its protein product is CASSPGQGRQYF.

This chain uses TRBV7-9 with TRBJ2-1, with D perhaps given as TRBD1 or TRBD2 (5 bases each). This CDR3 has 14 amino acids. Germline V CDR1 and CDR2: SEHNR, FQNEAQ (reference sequence). V shed 3 bases and J shed 2 bases, with 8 bases lying between them. The CDR3 is CASSLGEPYNEQFF. CDR3 nucleotide sequence: TGTGCCAGCAGCTTGGGGGAGCCCTACAATGAGCAGTTCTTC.

This clonotype was detected ten times or more. This chain joins TRBV9 and TRBJ1-1; no firm D call. Trimming took 0 bases from V and 7 from J, leaving 7 bases between them. Germline V CDR1 and CDR2: SGDLS, YYNGEE. This CDR3 contains 12 residues. The CDR3 spells CASSVEGHEAFF. In DNA, the CDR3 is TGTGCCAGCAGCGTAGAGGGCCATGAAGCTTTCTTT.

This clonotype has at least ten counts. V is TRBV7-9 and J is TRBJ2-5, with 10 bases matching TRBD1. V shed 6 bases and J 4 bases; nucleotides not matched to a gene: 8. Germline V gene lookup returns CDR1 SEHNR and CDR2 FQNEAQ (reference sequence). This CDR3 has 15 residues. The CDR3, as DNA: TGTGCCAGCAGGGCCGGGACAGGGGTTTTAGAGACCCAGTACTTC. Amino acids: CASRAGTGVLETQYF.

The chain is built from TRBV12-3 or TRBV12-4 and TRBJ2-7; 8 bases are a match to TRBD2. V lost 6 bases, J lost 2 bases, and 9 bases stayed unmatched. The CDR3 runs 15 residues. The CDR3 bases are TGTGCCAGCAGCCAAGATAACGGGGGGGCCTACGAGCAGTACTTC. It translates to CASSQDNGGAYEQYF.

This clonotype was seen a few times. A read error may explain this, as a much larger clone is one base away. The V and J genes are TRBV10-3 and TRBJ1-1, with 8 bases identical to TRBD1. This CDR3 spans 14 amino acids. Germline V gene sequence: CDR1 ENHRY, CDR2 SYGVKD. The V and J ends lost 7 bases and 0 bases, in that order; junction bases with no gene match: 4. This chain's CDR3 is CAITQDRVNTEAFF. The CDR3 DNA reads TGTGCCATCACCCAGGACAGGGTGAACACTGAAGCTTTCTTT.

This clonotype was observed many times. This chain connects TRBV5-1 to TRBJ1-1, with D tentatively TRBD1 (5 bases). The ends were cut back, 4 bases at V and 5 bases at J, with 15 bases in the middle. Germline V gene sequence: CDR1 SGHRS, CDR2 YFSETQ. This CDR3 is 14 amino acids long. The CDR3 is CASSLVGQGTEAFF. The CDR3 bases are TGCGCCAGCAGCCTAGTGGGGCAGGGAACTGAAGCTTTCTTT.

This clonotype was seen a handful of times. The chain couples TRBV5-6 to TRBJ1-2; D might be TRBD1 (5 bases). Between the trimmed V and J ends, which lost 5 bases and 7 bases, there was a span of 18 bases. Germline V gene data show CDR1 as SGHDT and CDR2 as YYEEEE. There are 14 residues in the CDR3. The CDR3 spells CASRHGGGFVGYTF. Written as DNA, the CDR3 is TGTGCCAGCAGACACGGGGGGGGTTTCGTTGGCTACACCTTC.